What follows describes a single T cell receptor beta chain. Only one count was recorded for this clone. Its target antigen remains unknown. Nothing much larger sits one base from this clone, and base qualities are not available. The donors were healthy, HIV-negative adults who had no recently reported acute infections or vaccinations. Every donor was a Caucasian adult living in Nashville, Tennessee, USA. CD4+ T cells were enriched through magnetic negative selection, after which naive cells were positively selected on CD45RA and the remaining negative fraction served as the memory subset. After blood collection by leukapheresis, PBMCs were isolated using Ficoll-Histopaque density gradient centrifugation and then cryopreserved in the vapor phase of liquid nitrogen. Analytical flow cytometry was used to check the purity and quantity of every magnetically sorted T cell population. Each sorted fraction had its genomic DNA isolated and then quantified by UV absorbance on a Nanodrop 2000c.

The sample is drawn from a study of shared clonotypes between healthy human individuals (dated by TCRdb to the early 2020s). For the wider study: The cohort included a few men and a couple of women between 18 and 49 years of age. Per donor, three plates each were used for CD4 naive and CD4 memory, two for CD8 naive, and one for CD8 memory. The study deeply sequenced blood TCR repertoires of five healthy adults to estimate repertoire size and the extent of clonotype sharing between individuals. Libraries were prepared and TCR repertoires were sequenced by different laboratories using diverse techniques, in order to increase sequencing depth and limit assay-specific biases. Each donor's leukapheresis produced roughly between roughly 0.85 and 9.5 billion PBMCs. Results and caveats for the whole study, not just this receptor: When a few donors were compared, the shared fraction of clonotypes was 5% to 6.5% for naive CD4, about 4% for naive CD8, 2% to 2.5% for memory CD4, and 0.35% to 0.5% for memory CD8. Higher generation probabilities were observed for clonotypes shared by all four sorted-subset donors than for non-shared clonotypes. Naive subsets generally had larger estimated clonotype richness than memory subsets. The small number of donors limited the genetic and exposure-history diversity represented. Only blood was sampled, and tissue TCR repertoires likely differ from those in blood. Pairwise subsampling indicated that sequencing depth was expected to affect the degree of clonotype sharing among donors. Even with the large sequencing depth, rarefaction of the sorted-subset datasets indicated that sequencing was incomplete.

Using the deep immunoSEQ assay, TCR CDR3 regions were amplified from genomic DNA by multiplex PCR. For each cell subset, the extracted genomic DNA was distributed evenly across all wells of several immunoSEQ 96-well plates, and each plate served as one replicate. For sorted subsets, 150 to 250 ng genomic DNA, equal to 30,000 or so T cell genomes, was loaded into each replicate PCR. The purified libraries were quantified using a Qubit 3.0 fluorometer, sized with a Bioanalyzer 2100, and then quantified again using the KAPA Library Quantification kit. Every immunoSEQ 96-well plate was sequenced on a dedicated single-read 150-cycle Illumina NextSeq 550 flow cell. In the source study's methods: Because the immunoSEQ output included only junctional sequences and no quality scores, the filtering could not be the same as the filtering used for full-length reads. To assign V/J genes and CDR3, sequences were annotated against IMGT germline references using PyIR, a Python wrapper for IgBLAST v1.9. Reads with weak V/J assignments (E-value above 1e-6), missing CDR3, stop codons, out-of-frame junctions, or ambiguous translated residues were removed. A V3J clonotype was defined by an identical inferred V gene, J gene, and CDR3 amino acid sequence. The percentage overlap between two repertoires was calculated by dividing the number of shared unique clonotypes by the size of the smaller repertoire. Three approaches were used to assess repertoire richness: RTK rarefaction, the Chao1 estimator, and Recon v2.1 estimates of unobserved clonotypes. Generation probabilities were computed with OLGA for all TCRbeta clonotypes obtained by the gDNA method from four donors. TCRdb's version of the immuneACCESS table is confined to in-frame rearrangements and falls short of the full clone set. An unresolved V gene accounts for under half of the shortfall where checked; the remainder is of unknown origin. V and J calls and clone size come straight from that table; D and trimming were deduced from the DNA. This sample comprises some 1.5 million clones, nearly 99% of them detected only once. The ten largest clones take up about 0.4% of the sample.

The germline V gene yields LGHNA for CDR1 and YSLEER for CDR2. V is reduced by 2 bases and J by 3 bases, leaving a spacing of 14 bases between them. The CDR3 spans 15 residues, from the cysteine through the phenylalanine. The CDR3 DNA has 45 bases and is translated from base 1. The sequence links TRBV4-3 to TRBJ2-7; TRBD1 is perhaps the D gene, given 6 matching bases. The sequence derives from a man younger than 40 in good health. Sample: naive CD4+ T cells sorted from blood. The sample's cell subset or site label, in plain terms: CD45RA+ positively selected. The DNA sequence is as follows: TGCGCCAGCAGCCAATGGGCAGGGGCCAGCTACGAGCAGTACTTC. This sequence encodes CASSQWAGASYEQYF.